Listed below are T cell receptor beta chains from one sample, sequenced in a study of CD8+ T cells in alopecia areata. Some clones are missing from TCRdb's copy, which holds only in-frame ones; the method was immunoSEQ multiplex PCR. The table includes 140,000 to 150,000 clones, roughly 58% detected once. Sequencing was done on a sample of CD8+ T cells sorted from blood. Receptors were obtained from a human donor in good health. Each CDR3 is given with its conserved first and last residue. D genes are given only for firm matches.

>TRBD2|TRBV7-8
CASSPGLTPTDTQYF
>.|TRBV7-9
CASTPFNTGELFF
>TRBD1|TRBV7-9
CASSPRDRDRETQYF
>TRBD2|TRBV29-1
CSVAGTSGRPHNEQFF
>.|TRBV25-1
CASAPGQNYEQYF
>TRBD2|TRBV13
CASSPLGLAEINEQFF
>TRBD1|TRBV10-3
CAISEKGQGAYGYTF
>.|TRBV27
CASSPHAGATEAFF
>TRBD1|TRBV12-5
CASGLARTGLDF
>.|TRBV19
CASTTHRTSWQPQHF